These 21 T cell receptor beta chains share one sample of origin, sequenced in a study of shared clonotypes between healthy human individuals. Assay used: immunoSEQ multiplex PCR; TCRdb lists only in-frame clones, some missing. This sample yields 1,500,000 or so clones, of which around 98.5% are seen a single time; around 0.38% belongs to the top ten. Material: naive CD4+ T cells sorted from blood. The subset was: CD45RA+ positively selected. The receptors were gathered from a man in his thirties or forties in good health.

This chain joins TRBV15 and TRBJ2-3; D not resolved. The V gene lost 3 bases and the J gene lost 5 bases, with 12 bases spanning the gap. Germline V gene sequence: CDR1 LNHNV, CDR2 YYDKDF (reference sequence). This CDR3 spans 14 amino acids. Here the CDR3 DNA reads TGTGCCACCAGCAGGACCGCCCCGGGAGATACGCAGTATTTT. It encodes CATSRTAPGDTQYF. The full variable domain, its missing parts supplied by reference TRBV15 and TRBJ2-3, is DAMVIQNPRYQVTQFGKPVTLSCSQTLNHNVMYWYQQKSSQAPKLLFHYYDKDFNNEADTPDNFQSRRPNTSFCFLDIRSPGLGDTAMYLCATSRTAPGDTQYFGPGTRLTVL.

V usage is TRBV18 and J usage is TRBJ2-2; D is perhaps TRBD1 (5 bases). CDR3 length: 16 residues. Between the trimmed V and J ends, which lost 6 bases and 1 base, there was a span of 15 bases. Germline lookup yields CDR1 KGHSH and CDR2 LQKENI. This chain's CDR3 is CASSPGRQKNTGELFF. The CDR3 DNA reads as TGTGCCAGCTCCCCGGGTCGACAGAAGAACACCGGGGAGCTGTTTTTT.

The chain has TRBV19 and TRBJ1-2; 12 positions agree with TRBD1. There are 16 residues in the CDR3. Per the germline V gene, CDR1 is LNHDA and CDR2 is SQIVND (reference sequence). Trimming removed 1 base from V and 6 bases from J; junction bases left unmatched: 6. CDR3 in DNA: TGTGCCAGTAGTATAGGAGGGACAGGGGGCATACATGGCTACACCTTC. Protein sequence: CASSIGGTGGIHGYTF.

The chain joins TRBV4-3 to TRBJ1-2; D gene unclear. This CDR3 has 16 residues. From germline, CDR1 is LGHNA and CDR2 YSLEER. The V gene lost 0 bases and the J gene lost 8 bases, with 19 bases spanning the gap. The CDR3 loop is CASSQERNIQVGGYTF. The CDR3, as DNA: TGCGCCAGCAGCCAAGAAAGGAACATCCAAGTGGGGGGCTACACCTTC.

This chain connects TRBV18 to TRBJ1-1; TRBD1 agrees at 7 bases. This CDR3 contains 15 residues. Germline V gene sequence: CDR1 KGHSH, CDR2 LQKENI. The trim removed 3 bases at V and 1 base at J, leaving 5 bases unmatched. DNA for the CDR3: TGTGCCAGCTCACCGCTCCAGGGGGGGAACACTGAAGCTTTCTTT. Translating gives CASSPLQGGNTEAFF.

This clone was observed a single time. This rearrangement joins TRBV6-6 to TRBJ2-3; D is uncertain. The CDR3 is 12 residues long. Germline values: CDR1 MNHNY, CDR2 SVGAGI (reference sequence). Trimming left V 6 bases short and J 5 bases short, with 9 bases between. CDR3 sequence (DNA): TGTGCCAGCAGGTTGGCAGAAGATACGCAGTATTTT. Amino acid sequence: CASRLAEDTQYF.

CDR3 in amino acids: CASRPGLAGERYEQYF. Written as DNA, the CDR3 is TGTGCCAGCAGACCGGGACTAGCGGGAGAACGCTACGAGCAGTACTTC. The chain recombines TRBV27 with TRBJ2-7; 14 bases agree with TRBD2. With 6 bases clipped from V and 3 bases from J, the junction kept 7 bases outside the gene matches. The CDR3 totals 16 residues. Germline V gene data show CDR1 as MNHEY and CDR2 as SMNVEV (reference sequence).

The rearrangement joins TRBV29-1 to TRBJ2-7, with a tentative D call TRBD2 (5 bases). Deletions cut 6 bases from V and 3 bases from J, with 18 bases between. CDR1 is SQVTM and CDR2 is ANQGSEA in the germline V gene. The CDR3 has 14 residues. The CDR3 loop is CSVARGRQDYEQYF. The CDR3 DNA follows: TGCAGCGTGGCCCGAGGGAGACAAGACTACGAGCAGTACTTC.

This clone was counted once. This chain joins TRBV19 and TRBJ2-1, with TRBD2 matching over 12 bases. V lost 5 bases and J lost 0; bases outside the gene matches: 14. Germline CDR1 LNHDA, CDR2 SQIVND (reference sequence). The CDR3 extends over 20 amino acids. CDR3 nucleotide sequence: TGTGCCAGTAGTTCCCCCCCGGGGCTAGCGGGAGGGGCCTCCTACAATGAGCAGTTCTTC. This gives the protein CASSSPPGLAGGASYNEQFF.

The chain has TRBV28 and TRBJ1-5; weak D call: TRBD1 (5 bases). Trimming left V 3 bases short and J 5 bases short, with 26 bases between. Germline CDR1 is MDHEN and CDR2 is SYDVKM. The length of the CDR3 is 19 residues. CDR3 region: CASSFWGDAIDKADQPQHF. CDR3 DNA: TGTGCCAGCAGTTTCTGGGGGGACGCCATCGATAAGGCGGATCAGCCCCAGCATTTT.

The V and J genes are TRBV27 and TRBJ2-1; 10 bases line up with TRBD2. Germline assignment: CDR1 MNHEY and CDR2 SMNVEV (reference sequence). The ends lost 2 bases at V and 7 bases at J; junction bases unmatched: 5. The CDR3 is 15 amino acids. The CDR3 spells CASSLLPSGSNEQFF. As DNA, the CDR3 is TGTGCCAGCAGTTTACTGCCTAGCGGGAGTAATGAGCAGTTCTTC.

This rearrangement joins TRBV10-1 to TRBJ2-3; no firm D call. Trimming took 5 bases from V and 11 from J, leaving 14 bases between them. CDR3 length: 12 amino acids. Looked up from germline, CDR1 is WNHNN and CDR2 is SYGVQD (reference sequence). The CDR3 region is CASSTDWYKQYF. CDR3 DNA: TGCGCCAGCAGTACTGACTGGTATAAGCAGTATTTT.

The chain carries TRBV4-1 and TRBJ2-2, with D possibly TRBD2 on 5 matching bases. Trimming cost V 0 bases and J 4 bases, with 15 bases left between them. Germline values: CDR1 MGHRA, CDR2 YSYEKL. The CDR3 is 17 amino acids. CDR3 in DNA: TGCGCCAGCAGCCAAGAACAGCTCAGGAGGATCACCGGGGAGCTGTTTTTT. Translated, it gives CASSQEQLRRITGELFF.

The J gene is TRBJ1-1, the V gene TRBV7-2, with D unclear. Between the trimmed V and J ends, which lost 0 bases and 8 bases, there was a span of 10 bases. The V gene's germline CDR1 is SGHTA and CDR2 FQGNSA. CDR3 size: 13 residues. For the CDR3, the DNA is TGTGCCAGCAGCTTAGCGCGGGGTAGCGAAGCTTTCTTT. Residues: CASSLARGSEAFF.

The chain is built from TRBV28 and TRBJ2-1; 11 nucleotides align to TRBD2. V lost 7 bases to trimming and J lost 7 bases; unmatched junction nucleotides: 6. Looked up from germline, CDR1 is MDHEN and CDR2 is SYDVKM. The CDR3 is made up of 14 amino acids. This CDR3 reads CASIAGGPSNEQFF. The CDR3 coding sequence is TGTGCCAGCATAGCGGGAGGGCCCTCGAATGAGCAGTTCTTC. The whole variable domain, filled in from reference TRBV28 and TRBJ2-1, reads DVKVTQSSRYLVKRTGEKVFLECVQDMDHENMFWYRQDPGLGLRLIYFSYDVKMKEKGDIPEGYSVSREKKERFSLILESASTNQTSMYLCASIAGGPSNEQFFGPGTRLTVL.

This chain joins TRBV5-1 and TRBJ2-7, with 10 positions matching TRBD2. The germline V gene has CDR1 SGHRS and CDR2 YFSETQ. Losses at the gene ends were 3 bases for V and 5 bases for J; bases not matched to a gene: 5. This CDR3 contains 14 residues. CDR3 in DNA: TGCGCCAGCAGCTCTAGCGGGAGAATCCACGAGCAGTACTTC. It encodes CASSSSGRIHEQYF.

The chain carries TRBV5-1 and TRBJ2-6, with a possible D match to TRBD2 (6 bases). Germline values: CDR1 SGHRS, CDR2 YFSETQ. The CDR3 runs 17 residues. V was clipped by 1 base and J by 0 bases, with 11 bases between them. This CDR3 reads CASSLPGTSSGANVLTF. In nucleotides, the CDR3 is TGCGCCAGCAGCTTGCCAGGGACTTCCTCTGGGGCCAACGTCCTGACTTTC.

V is TRBV19 and J is TRBJ2-1; 10 bases map to TRBD2. Germline CDR1 is LNHDA and CDR2 is SQIVND (reference sequence). J was trimmed by 8 bases and V by 9 bases; bases with no gene match: 19. The CDR3 is 17 residues long. The CDR3 reads CASTPGFLAGGPHEQFF. The DNA for the CDR3 is TGTGCCAGCACCCCGGGGTTTTTAGCGGGAGGTCCCCATGAGCAGTTCTTC.

The V call is TRBV27, the J call TRBJ2-5; D gene unclear. Per the germline V gene, CDR1 is MNHEY and CDR2 is SMNVEV (reference sequence). This CDR3 is 13 amino acids long. Trimming stripped 4 bases from V and 1 base from J, with 7 bases between. CDR3 residues: CASSWTIQETQYF. Here the CDR3 DNA reads TGTGCCAGCAGTTGGACGATCCAAGAGACCCAGTACTTC.

The chain carries TRBV14 and TRBJ2-3, with D perhaps TRBD1 (6 bases). V was clipped by 2 bases and J by 5 bases, with 11 bases between them. The CDR3 totals 14 residues. Germline assignment: CDR1 SGHDN and CDR2 FVKESK. The CDR3 bases are TGTGCCAGCAGCCAAAGGACAGCGCGAGATACGCAGTATTTT. It translates to CASSQRTARDTQYF.

On this clone itself: Germline and junction disagree at one end, which may indicate a read error. The rearrangement uses TRBV7-7 and TRBJ2-2, with 8 bases lining up with TRBD2. Germline V CDR1 and CDR2: SSHAT, FNYEAQ (reference sequence). There are 16 residues in the CDR3. The CDR3 bases are TGTGCTAGCAGCTCCAGACTAGCGACGAACACCGGGGAGCTGTTTTTT. It yields the protein CASSSRLATNTGELFF.